A single sample is the source of the 3 T cell receptor beta chains below, sequenced in a study of cytomegalovirus exposure and HLA in healthy donors. Researchers ran the PCR with 60 Vbeta and 13 Jbeta primers. Libraries were prepared by immunoSEQ multiplex PCR; TCRdb keeps only in-frame clonotypes and omits some of them. The data contain about 89,000 clones, around 85% of them singletons. Sequencing input: PBMCs. The source is a man between 35 and 55 years old in good health and CMV-seropositive.

The DNA for the CDR3 is TGTGCCAGTAGTATGTGGCAGGGCCTAAATAGCAATCAGCCCCAGCATTTT. This encodes CASSMWQGLNSNQPQHF. The rearrangement joins TRBV19 to TRBJ1-5, with a possible D match to TRBD1 (5 bases). The germline gives CDR1 LNHDA, CDR2 SQIVND (reference sequence). V lost 3 bases and J lost 0, with 15 bases in between. The CDR3 totals 17 residues.

The CDR3 nucleotides are TGTGCCAGCAGCGAATACGGCGGGGTTTATAATTCACCCCTCCACTTT. As protein: CASSEYGGVYNSPLHF. The rearrangement joins TRBV21-1 to TRBJ1-6. TRBV21-1 is labeled a pseudogene. The CDR3 has 16 residues.

The chain uses TRBV7-9 and TRBJ1-1; 8 bases map to TRBD1. Trimming at V came to 5 bases and at J to 1 base, leaving 3 bases not matched to a gene. CDR1 is SEHNR, CDR2 FQNEAQ, per germline (reference sequence). The CDR3 runs to 14 residues. In nucleotides, the CDR3 is TGTGCCAGCAGCCAGGGGGCTTGGAACACTGAAGCTTTCTTT. Translated: CASSQGAWNTEAFF.